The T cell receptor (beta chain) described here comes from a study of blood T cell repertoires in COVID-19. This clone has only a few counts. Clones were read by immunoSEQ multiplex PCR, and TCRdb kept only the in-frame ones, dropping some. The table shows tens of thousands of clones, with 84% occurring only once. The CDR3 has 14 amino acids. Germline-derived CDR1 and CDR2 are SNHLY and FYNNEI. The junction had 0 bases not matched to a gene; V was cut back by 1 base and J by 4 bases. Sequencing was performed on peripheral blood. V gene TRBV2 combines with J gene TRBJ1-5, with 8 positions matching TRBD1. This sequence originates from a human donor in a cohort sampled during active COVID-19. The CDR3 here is CASSEGTGNQPQHF. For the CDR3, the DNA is TGTGCCAGCAGTGAAGGGACAGGGAATCAGCCCCAGCATTTT.